These T cell receptor beta chains were read from a single sample in a study of glioma-infiltrating T cells. One entry per CDR3 protein, called by TCRdb with MiXCR from the multiplex PCR reads. The sample shows 300,000 to 450,000 distinct CDR3 sequences, around 45% of them seen only once. Specimen: glioma tissue, nonneoplastic brain tissue, or PBMCs (not recorded which). The origin of the receptors is a human donor with low-grade glioma or glioblastoma, undergoing nonglioma brain surgery, or in good health (not recorded which). The conserved cysteine and the conserved F or W are not part of the CDR3 here. The D gene is left open where the match is weak. Where a row states a size, it is once, few, many or the class of an expanded clone; other rows omit it.

v_call: TRBV2; d_call: NA; j_call: TRBJ2-2; clone_size: NA; cdr3_aa: ASSMIGPGELF
v_call: TRBV20-1; d_call: TRBD2; j_call: TRBJ2-5; clone_size: few; cdr3_aa: SATSGRRETQY
v_call: TRBV24-1; d_call: TRBD2; j_call: TRBJ2-1; clone_size: NA; cdr3_aa: ATSDPGRGSTEQF
v_call: TRBV28; d_call: NA; j_call: TRBJ1-2; clone_size: few; cdr3_aa: ASSLRQGTNYGYT
v_call: TRBV6-2/TRBV6-3; d_call: NA; j_call: TRBJ2-2; clone_size: many; cdr3_aa: ASARVRDGYGTGELF
v_call: TRBV4-2; d_call: NA; j_call: TRBJ1-1; clone_size: NA; cdr3_aa: ASSNPLGVAEAF
v_call: TRBV28; d_call: NA; j_call: TRBJ2-1; clone_size: many; cdr3_aa: ASSLETYRANEQF
v_call: TRBV6-2/TRBV6-3; d_call: NA; j_call: TRBJ2-1; clone_size: many; cdr3_aa: ASSPPGISYNEQF
v_call: TRBV24-1; d_call: NA; j_call: TRBJ1-1; clone_size: many; cdr3_aa: ATSDSGKNTEAF
v_call: TRBV4-1; d_call: TRBD2; j_call: TRBJ2-7; clone_size: few; cdr3_aa: ASSFSQTSASYEQY
v_call: TRBV10-3; d_call: NA; j_call: TRBJ2-1; clone_size: many; cdr3_aa: AISEGQYNEQF
v_call: TRBV3-1; d_call: NA; j_call: TRBJ2-3; clone_size: NA; cdr3_aa: ASSPRRVLTDTQY
v_call: TRBV20-1; d_call: TRBD2; j_call: TRBJ2-7; clone_size: many; cdr3_aa: SAGGTNRNEQY
v_call: TRBV28; d_call: NA; j_call: TRBJ1-1; clone_size: once; cdr3_aa: ASSGPTEAF
v_call: TRBV7-9; d_call: TRBD2; j_call: TRBJ2-1; clone_size: NA; cdr3_aa: ASSLPTSGTSYNEQF
v_call: TRBV5-1; d_call: TRBD1; j_call: TRBJ1-1; clone_size: NA; cdr3_aa: ASSSGQLGTEAF
v_call: TRBV19; d_call: TRBD1; j_call: TRBJ1-1; clone_size: NA; cdr3_aa: ASSRGQSMNTEAF
v_call: TRBV2; d_call: NA; j_call: TRBJ1-1; clone_size: NA; cdr3_aa: SSKEEVITEAF
v_call: TRBV7-3; d_call: TRBD2; j_call: TRBJ2-3; clone_size: NA; cdr3_aa: ASSSGLAGDGTQY
v_call: TRBV11-2; d_call: TRBD1; j_call: TRBJ2-1; clone_size: NA; cdr3_aa: ASRFGRQGRRGQF
v_call: TRBV27; d_call: NA; j_call: TRBJ1-2; clone_size: many; cdr3_aa: ASGPPDPRGYT
v_call: TRBV11-2; d_call: NA; j_call: TRBJ1-2; clone_size: NA; cdr3_aa: ASSPGSLNYGYT